The entry below describes one T cell receptor beta chain. Its antigen remains unidentified. The PCR used 60 V beta and 13 J beta primers. The assay was immunoSEQ multiplex PCR, and TCRdb's table has in-frame clones only and misses some. The data show 75,000 to 85,000 clones, roughly 84% seen once. Noted time point: after dendritic cell vaccination, including at tumor progression/relapse. Fresh-frozen tumor tissue and more than two years of survival data were available for all. This specimen belongs to a study of glioma-infiltrating T cells after dendritic cell vaccination. On the study more broadly: Dendritic cell vaccination trial patients had either newly diagnosed or recurrent glioblastoma.

Overall study results and limits: TCR clonality showed no direct relationship with survival.

The V gene lost 7 bases and the J gene lost 8 bases, with 20 bases spanning the gap. Germline CDR1 is MRHNA and CDR2 is SNTAGT. This CDR3 region has 14 residues. The chain recombines TRBV6-4 with TRBJ1-2; weak D call: TRBD1 (5 bases). The material sequenced was blood, taken after dendritic cell vaccination. The receptor comes from a human donor with glioblastoma. The CDR3 bases are TGTGCCAGCATTAAGATATGGGGGAGGAGGGGCTACACCTTC. Its protein product is CASIKIWGRRGYTF.